This T cell receptor (beta chain) stems from a study of cytomegalovirus exposure and HLA in healthy donors. Study-wide context: Of some 360 genotyped donors, about 80% clustered with self-reported Caucasian donors.

Findings and caveats of the study: Among CMV-associated TCR beta chains, most appeared HLA-restricted in a later analysis. Some highly shared sequence variants likely arose as a pipeline artifact.

This clone has just one count. Its antigen is undetermined. The primer mix had 60 Vbeta and 13 Jbeta primers. Using immunoSEQ multiplex PCR, the repertoire was profiled, and TCRdb retains in-frame clones only, with some absent. The table lists more than 60,000 clones, over 65% of them singletons. In germline, CDR1 is MNHEY, CDR2 SVGAGI. This CDR3 is built from 10 residues. Material for sequencing was PBMCs. The chain uses TRBV6-5 and TRBJ2-7; D may be TRBD2 (6 bases). The sequence was collected from a man aged 35 to 55 in good health and CMV-seropositive. The CDR3 coding sequence is TGTGTGGGGGGTTCCTACGAGCAGTACTTC. This sequence encodes CVGGSYEQYF.